This TCR beta chain was observed in a study of blood T cell repertoires in COVID-19. Study-wide background: Samples taken during acute and convalescent COVID-19 were collected in the United States, Italy and Spain. The cDNA or gDNA used as material had been derived from T cells, B-cell-depleted T cells, or PBMCs.

This CDR3 comprises 16 residues. Between the trimmed V and J ends, which lost 4 bases and 0 bases, there was a span of 14 bases. Germline lookup yields CDR1 LGHNA and CDR2 YSLEER. Libraries were prepared by immunoSEQ multiplex PCR; TCRdb keeps only in-frame clonotypes and omits some of them. The table lists under 350,000 clones, about 85% of them singletons, with less than 15% in the top ten. The source material was peripheral blood. The clonotype was recovered from a human donor in a cohort sampled during active COVID-19. This chain uses TRBV4-3 with TRBJ2-3; the D is unclear. This chain's CDR3 is CASSRLARASTDTQYF. The CDR3 bases are TGCGCCAGCAGCCGACTGGCCCGAGCTAGCACAGATACGCAGTATTTT.